A selection of T cell receptor beta chains follows, all from one sample in a study of PD-1 blockade in mismatch repair-deficient tumors. The table came from immunoSEQ multiplex PCR; TCRdb's copy has only in-frame clones and leaves some out. The sample includes around 68,000 clones, more than 75% of them seen just once. The specimen comprised peripheral blood, sampled 2 weeks after starting pembrolizumab. Receptors were obtained from an adult with mismatch repair-deficient cancer. CDR3s include the opening cysteine and the closing phenylalanine or tryptophan. The order of the fields is V gene, clone size, J gene, D gene, CDR3 protein, CDR3 DNA. D genes are given only for firm matches. Rows give clone size only sometimes, using once, few, many, or a class for an expanded clone.

v_gene: TRBV27
abundance: .
j_gene: TRBJ2-7
d_gene: .
CDR3aa: CASTRTLGGHEQYF
CDR3nt: TGTGCCAGCACCAGAACCCTCGGGGGCCACGAGCAGTACTTC

v_gene: TRBV14
abundance: .
j_gene: TRBJ2-2
d_gene: .
CDR3aa: CASSQGFVGRTGELFF
CDR3nt: TGTGCCAGCAGCCAGGGCTTCGTAGGCAGGACCGGGGAGCTGTTTTTT

v_gene: TRBV13
abundance: .
j_gene: TRBJ2-7
d_gene: TRBD2
CDR3aa: CASSRSGRGYEQYF
CDR3nt: TGTGCCAGCAGCCGGAGCGGGAGGGGCTACGAGCAGTACTTC

v_gene: TRBV7-6
abundance: few
j_gene: TRBJ1-1
d_gene: .
CDR3aa: CASSLSRVATEAFF
CDR3nt: TGTGCCAGCAGCTTATCCAGGGTTGCCACTGAAGCTTTCTTT

v_gene: TRBV7-6
abundance: .
j_gene: TRBJ2-5
d_gene: TRBD1
CDR3aa: CASSLEGTGKDQETQYF
CDR3nt: TGTGCCAGCAGCTTAGAAGGGACAGGGAAGGACCAAGAGACCCAGTACTTC

v_gene: TRBV27
abundance: few
j_gene: TRBJ2-7
d_gene: .
CDR3aa: CASSLSGRGRYEQYF
CDR3nt: TGTGCCAGCAGTTTATCTGGCAGGGGTCGCTACGAGCAGTACTTC

v_gene: TRBV10-3
abundance: once
j_gene: TRBJ1-1
d_gene: .
CDR3aa: CATEGGGTEAFF
CDR3nt: TGTGCCACCGAGGGGGGGGGCACTGAAGCTTTCTTT

v_gene: TRBV5-5
abundance: .
j_gene: TRBJ2-2
d_gene: TRBD1
CDR3aa: CASSSLRTGGRHTGELFF
CDR3nt: TGTGCCAGCAGTTCCCTCCGGACAGGGGGGCGTCACACCGGGGAGCTGTTTTTT

v_gene: TRBV28
abundance: .
j_gene: TRBJ1-2
d_gene: TRBD1
CDR3aa: CASSWEDRTLYGYTF
CDR3nt: TGTGCCAGCAGTTGGGAGGACAGGACCCTCTATGGCTACACCTTC

v_gene: TRBV10-3
abundance: .
j_gene: TRBJ2-7
d_gene: .
CDR3aa: CAITSPSYYEQYF
CDR3nt: TGTGCCATCACCTCACCATCCTACTACGAGCAGTACTTC

v_gene: TRBV21-1
abundance: .
j_gene: TRBJ2-1
d_gene: .
CDR3aa: CASSTERDYNEQFF
CDR3nt: TGTGCCAGCAGCACAGAGCGGGACTACAATGAGCAGTTCTTC